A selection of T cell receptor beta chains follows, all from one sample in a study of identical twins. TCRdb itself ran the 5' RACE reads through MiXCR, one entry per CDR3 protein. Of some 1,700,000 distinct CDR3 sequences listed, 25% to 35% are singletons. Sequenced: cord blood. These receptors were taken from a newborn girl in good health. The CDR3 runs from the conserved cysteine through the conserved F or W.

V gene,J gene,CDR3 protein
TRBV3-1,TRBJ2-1,CASSPVTSGSRTRSYNEQFF
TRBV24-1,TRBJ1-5,CATSDTGQGTQPQHF
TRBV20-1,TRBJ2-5,CSASRTSGETQYF
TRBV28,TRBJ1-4,CASSFLGRSNEKLFF
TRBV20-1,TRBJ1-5,CSASQGGGGQPQHF
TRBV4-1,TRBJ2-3,CASSQRGAVDTQYF
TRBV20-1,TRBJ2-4,CSAPDGKNIQYF
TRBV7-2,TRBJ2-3,CASSLGGGGGTDTQYF
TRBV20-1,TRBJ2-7,CSARRDSRYEQYF
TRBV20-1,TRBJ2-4,CSARYALAKNIQYF
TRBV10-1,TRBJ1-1,CASRVDLFTEAFF
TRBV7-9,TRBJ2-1,CASSLVASGSYNEQFF
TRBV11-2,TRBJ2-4,CASSRTNDKNIQYF
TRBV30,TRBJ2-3,CAWSWDHTDTQYF
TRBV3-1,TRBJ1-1,CASSARPGRLNTEAFF
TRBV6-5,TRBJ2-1,CASSYSTTGPRSYNEQFF
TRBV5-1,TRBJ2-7,CASRVARGPYEQYF
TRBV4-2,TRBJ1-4,CASRRDRGFEKLFF
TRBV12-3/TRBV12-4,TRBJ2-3,CASSFRRADMGTDTQYF
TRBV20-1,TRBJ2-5,CSARDSPSQETQYF
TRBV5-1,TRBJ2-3,CASSLARNGGPDTQYF
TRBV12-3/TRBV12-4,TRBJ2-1,CASSTLGSGPDNEQFF